These 27 T cell receptor beta chains share one sample of origin, sequenced in a study of shared clonotypes between healthy human individuals. Some clones are missing from TCRdb's copy, which holds only in-frame ones; the method was immunoSEQ multiplex PCR. The sample records roughly 2 million clones, 85% to 95% being singletons. Naive-designated CD8 cells lacked CD45RO, were positively enriched for CCR7, and omitted terminally differentiated effector memory CD45RA+ cells. The specimen was naive CD8+ T cells sorted from blood. The receptors come from a man between 18 and 35 years old in good health.

The chain couples TRBV7-6 to TRBJ1-1, with TRBD1 identical over 8 bases. The germline CDR1 and CDR2 sequences are SGHVS and FNYEAQ. The CDR3 runs to 13 residues. V lost 6 bases, J lost 5 bases, and 5 bases stayed unmatched. CDR3 loop: CASRHTGGTEAFF. Here the CDR3 DNA reads TGTGCCAGCAGACACACAGGGGGAACTGAAGCTTTCTTT.

Turning to this clone: The same CDR3 also results from other DNA sequences found in this sample. The chain employs TRBV4-1 and TRBJ2-5; D not resolved. This CDR3 is 14 amino acids long. V was trimmed by 1 base and J by 1 base, leaving 7 bases between them. The germline V gene has CDR1 MGHRA and CDR2 YSYEKL. CDR3 amino acids: CASSQGPSQETQYF. The DNA of the CDR3 is TGCGCCAGCAGCCAAGGGCCAAGCCAAGAGACCCAGTACTTC.

On this clone itself: Additional DNA sequences in this sample encode the identical CDR3. The rearrangement links TRBV18 to TRBJ2-5, with D hard to call. Germline V CDR1 and CDR2: KGHSH, LQKENI. V dropped 0 bases and J dropped 5 bases, with 4 bases sitting between them. This CDR3 has 12 residues. DNA of the CDR3: TGTGCCAGCTCACCACCGGGTGAGACCCAGTACTTC. Its protein is CASSPPGETQYF.

This clone was observed once. This sequence joins TRBV6-4 and TRBJ2-7; the D call may be TRBD1 or TRBD2 (5 bases each). The CDR3 consists of 16 residues. V lost 0 bases and J lost 3, with 15 bases in between. In germline, CDR1 is MRHNA, CDR2 SNTAGT. The CDR3 spells CASSDSFGAHFYEQYF. In DNA, the CDR3 is TGTGCCAGCAGTGACTCGTTCGGGGCCCATTTCTACGAGCAGTACTTC.

The chain is built from TRBV6-1 and TRBJ2-1; a weak D match, TRBD2 (7 bases). The CDR3 length is 15 residues. CDR1 MNHNS and CDR2 SASEGT come from the germline V gene. The germline V and J ends were trimmed by 1 base and 8 bases, with 15 bases remaining between them. The CDR3 sequence is CASSEVGGALDEQFF. CDR3 in DNA: TGTGCCAGCAGTGAAGTAGGGGGGGCACTCGATGAGCAGTTCTTC.

This chain connects TRBV6-1 to TRBJ1-2, with D unclear. Germline CDR1 is MNHNS and CDR2 is SASEGT. CDR3 length: 13 amino acids. V lost 1 base and J 4 bases, leaving 7 bases between the germline ends. The CDR3 is CASSEGQIYGYTF. In DNA form, the CDR3 reads TGTGCCAGCAGTGAAGGGCAGATCTATGGCTACACCTTC.

The J gene is TRBJ2-7, the V gene TRBV25-1; D could derive from TRBD1 or TRBD2 (5 bases each). V lost 4 bases and J 1 base, leaving 17 bases between the germline ends. CDR1 is MGHDK and CDR2 is SYGVNS in the germline V gene. The CDR3 covers 16 residues. The CDR3 nucleotides read TGTGCCAGCAGTGGGACATGGGGAGAAGGGTCCTACGAGCAGTACTTC. The encoded protein is CASSGTWGEGSYEQYF.

The J gene is TRBJ2-1, the V gene TRBV4-1; D possibly corresponds to TRBD1 (6 bases). CDR1 MGHRA and CDR2 YSYEKL come from the germline V gene. The CDR3 length is 15 residues. V was pared by 1 base and J by 1 base, with 8 bases between. In nucleotides, the CDR3 is TGCGCCAGCAGCCAAGGGACAGATTCCTACAATGAGCAGTTCTTC. It codes for CASSQGTDSYNEQFF.

The genes are TRBV28 and TRBJ1-1, with D perhaps TRBD1 (6 bases). The germline gives CDR1 MDHEN, CDR2 SYDVKM. This CDR3 comprises 12 residues. V lost 6 bases, J lost 5 bases, and 10 bases lay in between. CDR3 nucleotides: TGTGCCAGCAGCGAACAGGGAACTGAAGCTTTCTTT. Protein sequence: CASSEQGTEAFF.

The rearrangement joins TRBV4-3 to TRBJ2-1; no firm D call. This CDR3 comprises 15 residues. Trimming cost V 0 bases and J 1 base, with 7 bases left between them. In germline, CDR1 is LGHNA, CDR2 YSLEER. The CDR3 loop is CASSQEVGSYNEQFF. The CDR3 DNA follows: TGCGCCAGCAGCCAAGAAGTGGGATCCTACAATGAGCAGTTCTTC.

The chain uses TRBV29-1 and TRBJ2-7; 15 nucleotides match TRBD2. V lost 3 bases, J lost 9 bases, and 12 bases stayed unmatched. Germline lookup yields CDR1 SQVTM and CDR2 ANQGSEA. This CDR3 contains 16 residues. The CDR3 nucleotides are TGCAGCGTTGAGGGACTAGCGGGAGGACTTCCCGTGGGGCAGTACTTC. Its protein product is CSVEGLAGGLPVGQYF.

The rearrangement uses TRBV5-6 and TRBJ2-7; TRBD1 matches 9 bases. This CDR3 has 12 amino acids. CDR1 SGHDT and CDR2 YYEEEE come from the germline V gene. J gave up 6 bases and V 4 bases, and 2 bases lay outside the gene matches. The CDR3: CASSPTGGEQYF. CDR3 in DNA: TGTGCCAGCAGCCCGACAGGGGGCGAGCAGTACTTC.

This sequence joins TRBV14 and TRBJ2-1; 7 positions agree with TRBD2. Trimming took 2 bases from V and 9 from J; bases not matched to a gene: 4. CDR3 length: 13 amino acids. Germline loops: CDR1 SGHDN, CDR2 FVKESK. DNA for the CDR3: TGTGCCAGCAGCCAATCATGGGAGGGTGAGCAGTTCTTC. Translation: CASSQSWEGEQFF.

The CDR3 spells CASSQSAGGWQETQYF. As DNA, the CDR3 is TGTGCCAGCAGCCAATCTGCGGGGGGCTGGCAAGAGACCCAGTACTTC. This sequence joins TRBV14 and TRBJ2-5, with 8 nucleotides matching TRBD2. Germline values: CDR1 SGHDN, CDR2 FVKESK. The trim removed 2 bases at V and 2 bases at J, leaving 7 bases unmatched. The CDR3 runs 16 residues.

This clone came up a few times. Different DNA sequences within this sample yield the same CDR3. The chain is built from TRBV6-5 and TRBJ1-1; TRBD1 matches at 7 bases. This CDR3 comprises 15 residues. CDR1 MNHEY and CDR2 SVGAGI come from the germline V gene. The ends lost 0 bases at V and 1 base at J; junction bases unmatched: 2. The CDR3 DNA follows: TGTGCCAGCAGTTACTCACGACAGGGGAACACTGAAGCTTTCTTT. It translates to CASSYSRQGNTEAFF.

The V and J genes are TRBV7-9 and TRBJ2-7; D remains ambiguous. Trimming removed 5 bases at V and 3 bases at J, with 14 bases between. The germline V gene encodes CDR1 SEHNR and CDR2 FQNEAQ (reference sequence). The length of the CDR3 is 14 residues. CDR3 DNA sequence: TGTGCCAGCAGCCCCCGGGCCCCAGGCTACGAGCAGTACTTC. This codes for CASSPRAPGYEQYF.

The V and J genes are TRBV4-3 and TRBJ1-5, with unresolved D. Germline values: CDR1 LGHNA, CDR2 YSLEER. CDR3 size: 17 residues. Trimming stripped 4 bases from V and 0 bases from J, with 16 bases between. The CDR3 nucleotides are TGCGCCAGCAGCCCCTCAAGGGCCGGCTTTAGCAATCAGCCCCAGCATTTT. This encodes CASSPSRAGFSNQPQHF.

The CDR3 reads CASTSTQGVGSPLHF. CDR3 sequence (DNA): TGTGCCAGTACGTCTACTCAAGGGGTTGGGTCACCCCTCCACTTT. The chain links TRBV19 to TRBJ1-6; maybe TRBD1 (5 bases). V was pared by 7 bases and J by 10 bases, with 20 bases between. CDR3 length: 15 amino acids. Germline CDR1 reads LNHDA; CDR2 reads SQIVND (reference sequence).

The V and J genes are TRBV6-5 and TRBJ1-4; no reliable D call. CDR3 size: 13 residues. V was trimmed by 2 bases and J by 7 bases, leaving 8 bases between them. The germline gives CDR1 MNHEY, CDR2 SVGAGI. CDR3 sequence (DNA): TGTGCCAGCAGTTACACCGAAAGTGAAAAACTGTTTTTT. It specifies CASSYTESEKLFF.

The sample holds one count of this clone. The rearrangement uses TRBV30 and TRBJ1-4; D is undetermined. Per germline, CDR1 GTSNPN and CDR2 SVGIG (reference sequence). V was shortened by 3 bases and J by 8 bases, with 10 bases between the two germline ends. CDR3 size: 12 residues. In DNA, the CDR3 is TGTGCCTGGAGCGAAGTTGGAGAAAAACTGTTTTTT. Translated, it gives CAWSEVGEKLFF.

The rearrangement links TRBV5-6 to TRBJ2-3; tentative D call: TRBD2 (7 bases). Germline-derived CDR1 and CDR2 are SGHDT and YYEEEE. The CDR3 is 15 amino acids. The germline V and J ends were trimmed by 4 bases and 7 bases, with 19 bases remaining between them. The CDR3 spells CASSPEGGGLYTQYF. The DNA of the CDR3 is TGTGCCAGCAGCCCGGAGGGAGGGGGGCTTTATACGCAGTATTTT.

V and J are TRBV6-5 and TRBJ2-7; no reliable D call. V was pared by 5 bases and J by 3 bases, with 8 bases between. The CDR3 loop spans 12 amino acids. Germline CDR1 and CDR2: MNHEY and SVGAGI. DNA for the CDR3: TGTGCCAGCAGTGGGGATTACTACGAGCAGTACTTC. Translation gives CASSGDYYEQYF.

This chain uses TRBV5-1 with TRBJ1-1, with D perhaps matching TRBD1 (6 bases). The CDR3 has 14 amino acids. The V end lost 0 bases, the J end lost 5 bases, and 11 bases lay between the germline ends. The V gene's germline CDR1 is SGHRS and CDR2 YFSETQ. The CDR3 loop reads CASSLGRGWTEAFF. In DNA, the CDR3 is TGCGCCAGCAGCTTGGGCAGGGGTTGGACTGAAGCTTTCTTT.

This chain links TRBV6-5 with TRBJ2-1; D perhaps matches TRBD2 (6 bases). V was clipped by 5 bases and J by 9 bases, with 17 bases between them. This CDR3 has 14 residues. Germline CDR1 reads MNHEY; CDR2 reads SVGAGI. The DNA for the CDR3 is TGTGCCAGCAGTCAGTATCGGAACGGGGGTGAGCAGTTCTTC. It is translated as CASSQYRNGGEQFF.

This clone was recorded once. The J gene is TRBJ1-5, the V gene TRBV18; no firm D call. Trimming left V 3 bases short and J 3 bases short, with 9 bases between. The CDR3 totals 14 residues. Germline V gene lookup returns CDR1 KGHSH and CDR2 LQKENI. CDR3 loop: CASSPSATNQPQHF. The CDR3 coding sequence is TGTGCCAGCTCACCCTCTGCTACCAATCAGCCCCAGCATTTT.

V is TRBV2 and J is TRBJ2-7; possible D gene TRBD2, 6 bases. The germline CDR1 and CDR2 sequences are SNHLY and FYNNEI. V was trimmed by 7 bases and J by 2 bases, leaving 15 bases between them. The CDR3 consists of 14 residues. CDR3 coding DNA: TGTGCCAGCACGTGGAGGGGAGGAACCTACGAGCAGTACTTC. Translation gives CASTWRGGTYEQYF.

The chain combines TRBV19 with TRBJ2-7; D is unclear. V lost 5 bases and J lost 2, with 10 bases in between. There are 13 residues in the CDR3. Germline assignment: CDR1 LNHDA and CDR2 SQIVND (reference sequence). The CDR3 sequence: CASSFGSAYEQYF. Here the CDR3 DNA reads TGTGCCAGTAGTTTTGGCAGTGCCTACGAGCAGTACTTC. The complete variable domain, with remaining parts taken from reference TRBV19 and TRBJ2-7, reads DGGITQSPKYLFRKEGQNVTLSCEQNLNHDAMYWYRQDPGQGLRLIYYSQIVNDFQKGDIAEGYSVSREKKESFPLTVTSAQKNPTAFYLCASSFGSAYEQYFGPGTRLTVT.